This entry lists 20 T cell receptor beta chains sequenced from one sample in a study of immune cell composition in non-small cell lung cancer. Sequencing was performed with immunoSEQ multiplex PCR; in TCRdb, only in-frame clones are kept and a portion is missing. Found here are fewer than 2,000 clones, approximately 77% of them singletons; the top ten hold around 8.5%. Sequences were obtained from lung tumor tissue. The receptors derive from a human donor with non-small cell lung cancer.

This chain links TRBV5-1 with TRBJ2-1, with 11 bases aligning to TRBD2. J lost 5 bases, V lost 6 bases, and 10 bases had no gene match. Germline lookup yields CDR1 SGHRS and CDR2 YFSETQ. CDR3 length equals 16 residues. CDR3 sequence: CASTITGTSGNNEQFF. Written as DNA, the CDR3 is TGCGCCAGCACCATAACCGGGACTAGCGGTAACAATGAGCAGTTCTTC. Full variable domain (outside the CDR3, taken from reference TRBV5-1 and TRBJ2-1): KAGVTQTPRYLIKTRGQQVTLSCSPISGHRSVSWYQQTPGQGLQFLFEYFSETQRNKGNFPGRFSGRQFSNSRSEMNVSTLELGDSALYLCASTITGTSGNNEQFFGPGTRLTVL.

Only one count was recorded for this clone. The chain recombines TRBV21-1 with TRBJ2-7; TRBD2, the D gene given by the table, was not confirmed from the DNA. TRBV21-1 corresponds to a pseudogene. The CDR3 is 17 residues long. The DNA for the CDR3 is TGTGCCAGCAGCAAGGGGATACCGGGACTAGCGGAACTCGAGCAGTACGTC. Protein product: CASSKGIPGLAELEQYV.

The chain couples TRBV7-8 to TRBJ2-1; 10 bases are shared with TRBD2. V lost 1 base and J lost 7; bases outside the gene matches: 7. Germline assignment: CDR1 SGHVS and CDR2 FQNEAQ. The length of the CDR3 is 16 residues. The CDR3 region has the DNA TGTGCCAGCAGCTTAGGGCGGCTAGCGGGAGCAAATGAGCAGTTCTTC. This translates into CASSLGRLAGANEQFF.

The V call is TRBV6-5, the J call TRBJ2-7; 14 nucleotides match TRBD2. CDR1 and CDR2 from the germline V gene are MNHEY and SVGAGI. J lost 8 bases, V lost 6 bases, and 9 bases had no gene match. This CDR3 region has 15 residues. CDR3 nucleotides: TGTGCCAGCAGGGCCCCGGGACTAGCGGGAGAGAAGCAGTACTTC. It translates to CASRAPGLAGEKQYF.

The chain couples TRBV7-2 to TRBJ2-1; D perhaps matches TRBD2 (5 bases). Germline CDR1 is SGHTA and CDR2 is FQGNSA. This CDR3 contains 18 residues. The V gene lost 5 bases and the J gene lost 0 bases, with 20 bases spanning the gap. CDR3 coding DNA: TGTGCCAGCAGCCACCTAGGTGGTTTAGGGAGCTCCTACAATGAGCAGTTCTTC. Protein: CASSHLGGLGSSYNEQFF.

The chain links TRBV29-1 to TRBJ2-3, with D possibly matching TRBD1 (5 bases). The germline V and J ends were trimmed by 2 bases and 1 base, with 7 bases remaining between them. This CDR3 comprises 13 residues. Germline values: CDR1 SQVTM, CDR2 ANQGSEA. CDR3 DNA: TGCAGCGTTGAAATCAGGGGCACAGATACGCAGTATTTT. It is translated as CSVEIRGTDTQYF.

This chain joins TRBV7-2 and TRBJ1-2, with TRBD1 as a possible D gene (6 bases). The germline CDR1 and CDR2 sequences are SGHTA and FQGNSA. The CDR3 has 14 residues. V was pared by 7 bases and J by 3 bases, with 15 bases between. CDR3: CASTLWKGDYGYTF. The CDR3 bases are TGTGCCAGCACCCTATGGAAGGGGGACTATGGCTACACCTTC.

V usage is TRBV7-2 and J usage is TRBJ2-1, with TRBD2 matching over 11 bases. V was pared by 5 bases and J by 15 bases, with 12 bases of the junction left unmatched. The CDR3 runs 14 residues. Germline loops: CDR1 SGHTA, CDR2 FQGNSA. The CDR3 DNA reads as TGTGCCAGCAGCCCCAGACTAGCGGGAATTGATCCGTTCTTC. It codes for CASSPRLAGIDPFF. Full variable domain (remainder filled in from reference TRBV7-2 and TRBJ2-1): GAGVSQSPSNKVTEKGKDVELRCDPISGHTALYWYRQSLGQGLEFLIYFQGNSAPDKSGLPSDRFSAERTGGSVSTLTIQRTQQEDSAVYLCASSPRLAGIDPFFGPGTRLTVL.

V is TRBV5-6 and J is TRBJ2-7; 7 bases match TRBD1. Trimming removed 4 bases from V and 4 bases from J; junction bases left unmatched: 2. The CDR3 extends over 12 amino acids. The germline V gene has CDR1 SGHDT and CDR2 YYEEEE. CDR3 sequence (DNA): TGTGCCAGCAGCCGACAGGGATACGAGCAGTACTTC. This translates into CASSRQGYEQYF.

The rearrangement links TRBV25-1 to TRBJ2-5; TRBD2 might be the D (6 bases). The CDR3 length is 15 residues. Germline V lookup: CDR1 MGHDK, CDR2 SYGVNS. The V gene lost 3 bases and the J gene lost 1 base, with 12 bases spanning the gap. DNA of the CDR3: TGTGCCAGCAGTGACCCGACCGGGAGCCAAGAGACCCAGTACTTC. Protein: CASSDPTGSQETQYF.

DNA of the CDR3: TGTGCCAGCAGCTTGGGAGGGAGCAAGACCCAGTACTTC. As protein: CASSLGGSKTQYF. V gene TRBV5-6 combines with J gene TRBJ2-5; D might be TRBD2 (5 bases). CDR1 and CDR2 from the germline V gene are SGHDT and YYEEEE. This CDR3 has 13 residues. With 0 bases removed from V and 6 bases from J, the gap between germline ends came to 9 bases.

This chain joins TRBV7-6 and TRBJ2-1, with D possibly TRBD1 on 6 matching bases. The V end lost 0 bases, the J end lost 3 bases, and 9 bases lay between the germline ends. CDR1 is SGHVS and CDR2 is FNYEAQ in the germline V gene. CDR3 length: 15 residues. The CDR3, as DNA: TGTGCCAGCAGCTTAGCTAGCAGGGGCTACAATGAGCAGTTCTTC. It codes for CASSLASRGYNEQFF.

The CDR3 loop is CASSLTGGNQPQHF. CDR3 DNA: TGCGCCAGCAGCTTGACAGGGGGCAATCAGCCCCAGCATTTT. The chain employs TRBV5-1 and TRBJ1-5; 7 bases fit TRBD1. This CDR3 is 14 amino acids long. The V and J ends lost 1 base and 2 bases, in that order; junction bases with no gene match: 0. Germline V CDR1 and CDR2: SGHRS, YFSETQ.

The chain couples TRBV27 to TRBJ2-7, with 8 bases identical to TRBD1. V shed 6 bases, J shed 3 bases, and the junction held 7 bases outside the gene matches. CDR3 size: 14 residues. Germline loops: CDR1 MNHEY, CDR2 SMNVEV (reference sequence). In DNA form, the CDR3 reads TGTGCCAGCAGCCCAATCGGACAGGGCTACGAGCAGTACGTC. Its protein is CASSPIGQGYEQYV.

The CDR3 nucleotides read TGCGCCAGCAGCTTGGAGTCCGATGTAGGCACAGATACGCAGTATTTT. Residues: CASSLESDVGTDTQYF. This sequence joins TRBV5-1 and TRBJ2-3, with no clear D. The CDR3 loop spans 16 amino acids. From germline, CDR1 is SGHRS and CDR2 YFSETQ. Trimming removed 0 bases at V and 1 base at J, with 12 bases between.

V and J are TRBV6-1 and TRBJ2-7; D perhaps matches TRBD2 (5 bases). The CDR3 has 13 residues. V gave up 2 bases and J gave up 4 bases, with 9 bases separating them. The germline V gene encodes CDR1 MNHNS and CDR2 SASEGT. As DNA, the CDR3 is TGTGCCAGCAGTGAAACCGGGGAATACGAGCAGTACGTC. Translating it yields CASSETGEYEQYV.

This clone was recorded only once. The genes are TRBV25-1 and TRBJ2-2; 11 bases align to TRBD1. The CDR3 extends over 18 amino acids. V was clipped by 2 bases and J by 0 bases; unmatched bases: 5. Germline V gene sequence: CDR1 MGHDK, CDR2 SYGVNS. As DNA, the CDR3 is TGTGCCAGCAGTGAAGCCCCGGGACAGGGGGCGAACACCGGGGAGCTGTTTTTT. Translated, it gives CASSEAPGQGANTGELFF.

This chain joins TRBV2 and TRBJ2-1; 7 nucleotides align to TRBD2. This CDR3 region has 17 residues. V gave up 6 bases and J gave up 5 bases; unmatched junction bases: 16. The germline V gene encodes CDR1 SNHLY and CDR2 FYNNEI. Written as DNA, the CDR3 is TGTGCCAGCAGGGCGAGACTAATCCAGCGGGACCACAATGAGCAGTTCTTC. Translation gives CASRARLIQRDHNEQFF.

The V and J genes are TRBV11-2 and TRBJ1-1; D is unresolved. The CDR3 sequence is 14 residues long. Germline values: CDR1 SGHAT, CDR2 FQNNGV. V lost 1 base, J lost 1 base, and 7 bases lay in between. CDR3 bases: TGTGCCAGCAGCTTAGGACTAGCGAACACTGAAGCTTTCTTT. It translates to CASSLGLANTEAFF.

The chain is built from TRBV27 and TRBJ1-4; D may be TRBD1 (6 bases). V gave up 1 base and J gave up 6 bases, with 15 bases separating them. Germline V lookup: CDR1 MNHEY, CDR2 SMNVEV (reference sequence). CDR3 length equals 16 residues. The CDR3 DNA reads TGTGCCAGCAGTTTATGGGTCGGGAACAGGGATGAAAAACTGTTTTTT. It yields the protein CASSLWVGNRDEKLFF.